The T cell receptor beta chain described here comes from a study of blood T cell repertoires in COVID-19. Germline trimming cut 5 bases from V and 10 bases from J; bases unmatched to any gene: 8. Germline lookup yields CDR1 SGHVS and CDR2 FQNEAQ. The CDR3 is 14 amino acids. Only in-frame clones appear in the TCRdb table, and some are missing; sequencing was by immunoSEQ multiplex PCR. Of 150,000 to 200,000 clones listed, 81% are singletons. This clonotype originated in a man aged 60-69 years with active or convalescent COVID-19. This chain links TRBV7-8 with TRBJ1-4, with 9 bases that match TRBD1. The sequencing input was peripheral blood. The CDR3 reads CASSGRDREGKLFF. The CDR3, as DNA: TGTGCCAGCAGCGGCCGGGACAGGGAGGGAAAACTGTTTTTT.